This paragraph covers one T cell receptor beta chain sequence. It has no known antigen specificity. Base qualities are missing; no much larger clone stands one base away. TCRbeta CDR3 regions were amplified from genomic DNA by means of the immunoSEQ Assay, a bias-controlled multiplex PCR. Turning to the authors' computational methods: The number of nucleated cells in each sample was estimated by amplification of reference gene primers within the assay. To quantify the absolute abundance of each unique TCRbeta CDR3 rearrangement, sequence reads were collapsed and filtered. For each sample, productive Simpson clonality was calculated as the square root of Simpson's diversity index across productive rearrangements. The immuneACCESS repertoire file appears here via TCRdb, limited to in-frame rearrangements. These files lack a portion of the clones; in checked studies, under half of the deficit traces to unresolved V genes, and the cause of the others is not known. V, J and clone size are taken as reported in that table, and D and trimming were inferred from the DNA itself. For this sample the table gives approximately 210,000 clones, of which 89% were detected only once. The leading ten clones occupy approximately 7.6% of the sample.

Participants in the prospective study were aged 18 to 89 years, lived in 24 United States geographic areas, and enrolled through a virtual design. Cohort assignment in the prospective study relied on participant-reported clinical history from a screening survey and a study questionnaire. ImmuneRACE Cohort 3 recovered participants were defined by two consecutive negative NP/OP PCR tests, healthcare professional clearance, or symptom resolution. In the prospective study, whole blood, serum and a nasopharyngeal or oropharyngeal swab were collected from each participant by mobile phlebotomists. Over a roughly 2-month period, participants in the prospective study had the option of providing additional blood draws and questionnaires. Before DNA extraction, blood samples from the prospective study were shipped at room temperature or frozen. These data originate in a study of blood T cell repertoires in COVID-19 (TCRdb year 2020). General notes on the study: Samples from collaborators originated in the United States, Italy and Spain and spanned both the acute and convalescent phases of COVID-19. A de-identified subject ID, COVID-19 status, age in years and sex were almost always included in the sample metadata. The repertoires were made available in a free public database intended to serve as a resource for research on the immune response to SARS-CoV-2. Where available, HLA class I and class II types were taken from metadata supplied by the sample provider and were not determined by assay-based typing. The material from the prospective study consisted of cDNA or gDNA derived from T cells, B-cell-depleted T cells, or PBMCs. Deeply sampled blood TCRbeta repertoires from subjects exposed to, actively infected with, or recovered from COVID-19 were included in the dataset. The samples were drawn from two sources: the first 160 participants of the ongoing ImmuneRACE study, and over 950 subjects contributed by 6 global collaborators. The research as a whole found: How much clinical and demographic metadata was included differed by source and by participant, and the metadata was provided uncurated.

Trimming accounts for 4 bases at V and 4 bases at J, while the number of junction bases matched to no gene is 4. From cysteine to phenylalanine, the CDR3 is 13 amino acids long. Of all the DNA, just the CDR3 is kept, 39 bases in frame from base 1. CDR1 is given as LNHDA and CDR2 as SQIVND, both from the germline V gene (reference sequence). The sample comprised PBMCs or T cells enriched from blood (not recorded which). The chain is encoded by TRBV19 joined to TRBJ2-7; 7 junctional bases match TRBD2. The TCR was taken from a woman younger than 30 who had recovered from COVID-19. The nucleotides are TGTGCCAGTAGTAGTGACGGGGGGTACGAGCAGTACTTC. This sequence encodes CASSSDGGYEQYF.